This TCR beta chain appears in the sequencing data of a study of T cells in Graves' hyperthyroidism and ophthalmopathy. V was pared by 1 base and J by 5 bases, with 12 bases between. Germline assignment: CDR1 SEHNR and CDR2 FQNEAQ (reference sequence). The CDR3 consists of 14 residues. This clonotype was counted a few times. The investigators amplified TCR beta CDR3 regions from RNA transcripts. The HTBI primer set served for first-round RT-PCR of the TCR CDR3. TCRdb ran MiXCR on the multiplex PCR reads and lists one entry per CDR3 protein. The sample has a few hundred thousand distinct CDR3 sequences, around 15% seen once; the top ten hold 5.3%.

Sequencing was performed on blood. The TCR sequence derives from a woman aged 18-35 years with Graves' hyperthyroidism. The chain links TRBV7-9 to TRBJ2-7, with D maybe TRBD1 (5 bases). For the CDR3, the DNA is TGTGCCAGCAGCTTAGTCACAGGAAGTGACGAGCAGTACTTC. This gives the protein CASSLVTGSDEQYF.